Given below is one T cell receptor beta chain in context. A Seattle source enrolled patients during active infection and followed them longitudinally. Original methodology: Cell counts per sample came from amplifying reference gene primers. Here immunoSEQ multiplex PCR was the method, and the copy in TCRdb shows in-frame clones only, minus some. V and J calls and clone size come straight from that table; D and trimming were deduced from the DNA. In the table there are approximately 100,000 clones, 70% to 90% of which are singletons. In germline, CDR1 is LGHDT, CDR2 YNNKEL (reference sequence). The CDR3 totals 12 residues. The V and J ends lost 5 bases and 7 bases respectively, with 11 bases between them. This record comes from a study of blood T cell repertoires in COVID-19. Study-wide context: From T cells, B-cell-depleted T cells, or PBMCs came the material, which was cDNA or gDNA.

V usage is TRBV3-1 (or the pseudogene TRBV3-2) and J usage is TRBJ1-1, with a tentative D call TRBD1 (5 bases). The clonotype was recovered from a human donor with COVID-19, enrolled during active disease. The donor label of this sample is uncertain. Sequencing input: peripheral blood. The CDR3 loop reads CASSGGAIEAFF. CDR3 bases: TGTGCCAGCAGCGGTGGGGCAATTGAAGCTTTCTTT.